Only one count was recorded for the clone carrying this T cell receptor beta chain. The entry originates in a study of shared clonotypes between healthy human individuals. Generated by immunoSEQ multiplex PCR, the TCRdb table keeps only in-frame clones and is missing some. This sample carries 800,000 to 1,200,000 clones, 75% to 80% of them seen once, and the ten largest clones take 0.4% to 0.55%. The study separated CD4+ cells into CD45RA+ naive and CD45RA-negative memory subsets. V dropped 4 bases and J dropped 4 bases, with 24 bases sitting between them. The germline CDR1 and CDR2 sequences are SGDLS and YYNGEE. The CDR3 sequence is 18 residues long.

Sequencing used memory CD4+ T cells from PBMCs. Subset here: CD45RA-negative fraction. This chain joins TRBV9 and TRBJ2-1, with TRBD1 as a possible D gene (7 bases). The sequence was obtained from a man between 18 and 35 years old in good health. Some clones in this sample may be carry-over from other donors' samples. DNA for the CDR3: TGTGCCAGCAGCTCACAGGGGCGGGCGGGAACCAGGTACAATGAGCAGTTCTTC. It codes for CASSSQGRAGTRYNEQFF.